The present entry profiles one T cell receptor (beta chain) with its context. The target antigen is unknown. Naivety among CD8 cells was defined by CD45RO negativity and positive CCR7 selection, thereby excluding terminally differentiated effector memory CD45RA+ cells. Healthy HIV-negative adults without recent acute infections or vaccinations served as donors. Sequenced by immunoSEQ multiplex PCR; TCRdb stores in-frame clones only, minus some. The repertoire has under 1 million clones, more than 85% of them found once; the top ten carry 24%. These data originate in a study of shared clonotypes between healthy human individuals. The CDR3 sequence is 13 residues long. V shed 2 bases and J shed 6 bases, with 10 bases lying between them. Germline V lookup: CDR1 MNHEY, CDR2 SVGAGI. Overall study findings and caveats: In contrast to clonotypes shared by all four donors, non-shared clonotypes had lower generation probabilities. Naive subsets tended to show greater estimated richness than memory subsets. Represented diversity, genetic and exposure-history alike, was limited by few donors.

This chain uses TRBV6-5 with TRBJ1-2, with TRBD1 as a possible D gene (5 bases). The receptor's source is a man under 40 in good health. The sequenced sample consisted of naive CD8+ T cells sorted from blood. The CDR3 DNA is TGTGCCAGCAGTTACGGTCCGGGGGATGGCTACACCTTC. Encoded protein: CASSYGPGDGYTF.